The clone carrying this TCR beta chain was found a few times. The antigen remains undetermined. Trimming took 3 bases from V and 6 from J, leaving 11 bases between them. Germline CDR1 reads MNHEY; CDR2 reads SMNVEV (reference sequence). This CDR3 is 14 amino acids long. The data stem from a study of T cell repertoires in cytomegalovirus infection. The overall study: Used in the study were CMV epitopes, some recently identified and HLA-C-restricted, others well-studied and HLA-B-restricted. Both a matching HLA type and CMV infection were indicated by public TCR beta signatures.

MiXCR, run by TCRdb on the reads, gives a single entry per CDR3 protein. The sample holds about 920,000 distinct CDR3 sequences; roughly 31% are singletons and the top ten take roughly 12%. Broader study findings: Identification of carriers of CMV plus the relevant HLA was performed using cumulative public TCR beta family frequency. HLA-C-restricted CMV clonotypes gave the most frequent clonotype in two of eight donors.

This receptor was taken from a human donor in good health (CMV status not recorded). Some clones in this sample may be carry-over from other donors' samples. Material: cultured CD8+ T cells from PBMCs, obtained from culture after CMV antigen stimulation. The chain has TRBV27 and TRBJ1-4; D unclear. CDR3 nucleotides: TGTGCCAGCAGTTTTATCGGGAATTATGAAAAACTGTTTTTT. Translating gives CASSFIGNYEKLFF.